The 28 T cell receptor beta chains listed next were all sequenced from one sample in a study of T cells after somatic rescue of genetic block. Method: immunoSEQ multiplex PCR; TCRdb's copy keeps in-frame clones and lacks some. The data contain more than 9,500 clones, about 69% of them singletons. Sequenced sample: peripheral blood mononuclear cells (PBMCs). Receptor source: a boy aged 5 to 17.

The gene calls are TRBV27 and TRBJ2-5; tentative D call: TRBD1 (6 bases). The CDR3 extends over 14 amino acids. With 6 bases removed from V and 4 bases from J, the gap between germline ends came to 15 bases. Germline V gives CDR1 MNHEY, CDR2 SMNVEV (reference sequence). CDR3 coding DNA: TGTGCCAGCAGGGGTGGTCAGGGGCCAGAGACCCAGTACTTC. It codes for CASRGGQGPETQYF.

The chain joins TRBV5-6 to TRBJ2-1; the D gene is possibly TRBD1 (6 bases). Germline CDR1 and CDR2: SGHDT and YYEEEE. The CDR3 length is 19 residues. Trimming removed 0 bases at V and 2 bases at J, with 21 bases between. The CDR3 loop is CASSLARWTAPLTYNEQFF. CDR3 bases: TGTGCCAGCAGCTTGGCCAGGTGGACAGCTCCTCTCACCTACAATGAGCAGTTCTTC.

The rearrangement joins TRBV30 to TRBJ2-2, with 9 bases fitting TRBD1. V lost 0 bases, J lost 6 bases, and 11 bases stayed unmatched. This CDR3 spans 17 amino acids. Germline loops: CDR1 GTSNPN, CDR2 SVGIG (reference sequence). CDR3 protein: CAWSVPPGQGPPGELFF. In nucleotides, the CDR3 is TGTGCCTGGAGTGTACCCCCGGGACAGGGACCCCCCGGGGAGCTGTTTTTT.

This sequence joins TRBV6-5 and TRBJ2-2; D gene ambiguous. V was pared by 8 bases and J by 10 bases, with 8 bases between. Per the germline V gene, CDR1 is MNHEY and CDR2 is SVGAGI. The CDR3 runs 10 residues. CDR3 in DNA: TGTGCCAGCGTACCCCCGGAGCTGTTTTTT. Protein: CASVPPELFF.

This clone came up a few times. This chain connects TRBV7-9 to TRBJ2-5; TRBD1 aligns across 7 bases. The CDR3 is 14 residues long. Trimming took 0 bases from V and 5 from J; bases not matched to a gene: 3. Per germline, CDR1 SEHNR and CDR2 FQNEAQ (reference sequence). The DNA for the CDR3 is TGTGCCAGCAGCTTAGCCCCCAGGGGGGAGACCCAGTACTTC. It translates to CASSLAPRGETQYF. The variable domain in full, with the rest retrieved from reference TRBV7-9 and TRBJ2-5, is DTGVSQNPRHKITKRGQNVTFRCDPISEHNRLYWYRQTLGQGPEFLTYFQNEAQLEKSRLLSDRFSAERPKGSFSTLEIQRTEQGDSAMYLCASSLAPRGETQYFGPGTRLLVL.

This clone was seen a handful of times. The chain has TRBV5-1 and TRBJ2-5; 10 positions match TRBD1. The ends lost 0 bases at V and 5 bases at J; junction bases unmatched: 4. Germline CDR1 is SGHRS and CDR2 is YFSETQ. This CDR3 comprises 15 residues. CDR3 protein: CASSLGDRGGETQYF. CDR3 sequence (DNA): TGCGCCAGCAGCTTGGGGGACAGGGGCGGGGAGACCCAGTACTTC.

CDR3: CASSEAAAPQYF. The DNA of the CDR3 is TGTGCCAGCAGTGAAGCCGCTGCCCCTCAGTACTTC. The genes are TRBV6-1 and TRBJ2-4; D is unclear. The CDR3 loop spans 12 amino acids. Trimming stripped 0 bases from V and 12 bases from J, with 9 bases between. Germline V gene sequence: CDR1 MNHNS, CDR2 SASEGT.

The chain combines TRBV5-5 with TRBJ2-1, with 7 bases matching TRBD1. The CDR3 runs to 12 residues. Trimming at V came to 5 bases and at J to 7 bases, leaving 3 bases not matched to a gene. The germline CDR1 and CDR2 sequences are SGHKS and YYEKEE (reference sequence). The CDR3 region is CASSTQGNEQFF. In nucleotides, the CDR3 is TGTGCCAGCAGTACACAGGGGAATGAGCAGTTCTTC. Combining the CDR3 with reference TRBV5-5 and TRBJ2-1 gives the whole variable domain DAGVTQSPTHLIKTRGQQVTLRCSPISGHKSVSWYQQVLGQGPQFIFQYYEKEERGRGNFPDRFSARQFPNYSSELNVNALLLGDSALYLCASSTQGNEQFFGPGTRLTVL.

The chain is built from TRBV7-9 and TRBJ2-3, with TRBD2 matching 13 bases. The CDR3 totals 18 residues. With 6 bases clipped from V and 2 bases from J, the junction kept 11 bases outside the gene matches. Germline lookup yields CDR1 SEHNR and CDR2 FQNEAQ (reference sequence). CDR3 loop: CASRLRGGLAGTTDTQYF. The CDR3 DNA reads as TGTGCCAGCAGACTAAGAGGGGGACTAGCGGGAACCACAGATACGCAGTATTTT.

DNA for the CDR3: TGTGCCAGCAGTGACTCCGGGACTGAAACTATCTGGCAGTACTTC. Its translation is CASSDSGTETIWQYF. This chain links TRBV6-4 with TRBJ2-7; D might be TRBD2 (6 bases). This CDR3 is built from 15 residues. Germline values: CDR1 MRHNA, CDR2 SNTAGT. V was shortened by 0 bases and J by 9 bases, with 18 bases between the two germline ends.

The chain couples TRBV5-4 to TRBJ2-2; 10 nucleotides match TRBD1. The V gene's germline CDR1 is SGHNT and CDR2 YYREEE (reference sequence). The CDR3 extends over 15 amino acids. Unmatched junction bases numbered 1, after V lost 0 bases and J lost 5 bases. Here the CDR3 DNA reads TGTGCCAGCAGCTTGGGGGACAGGGGTACCGGGGAGCTGTTTTTT. Protein product: CASSLGDRGTGELFF.

This chain uses TRBV5-1 with TRBJ2-1, with 9 bases matching TRBD2. Unmatched junction bases numbered 7, after V lost 2 bases and J lost 1 base. The CDR3 sequence is 17 residues long. Germline V gives CDR1 SGHRS, CDR2 YFSETQ. DNA of the CDR3: TGCGCCAGCAGCTTAGGGGCGGGGGGGCCTTCCTACAATGAGCAGTTCTTC. This encodes CASSLGAGGPSYNEQFF.

This clone was recorded once. The chain combines TRBV5-1 with TRBJ1-6, with 8 nucleotides matching TRBD1. In germline, CDR1 is SGHRS, CDR2 YFSETQ. Trimming took 1 base from V and 8 from J; bases not matched to a gene: 2. This CDR3 region has 14 residues. CDR3 protein: CASSLRDRYSPLHF. For the CDR3, the DNA is TGCGCCAGCAGCTTGCGGGACAGGTATTCACCCCTCCACTTT.

The rearrangement joins TRBV4-2 to TRBJ2-3; D not certain. There are 16 residues in the CDR3. Trimming cost V 1 base and J 3 bases, with 14 bases left between them. Germline CDR1 LGHNA, CDR2 YNFKEQ. The CDR3 loop is CASSQVSLPRTDTQYF. CDR3 coding DNA: TGTGCCAGCAGCCAAGTCTCGCTCCCCCGGACAGATACGCAGTATTTT.

This clone showed up just once. This chain joins TRBV5-6 and TRBJ2-3; D remains unclear. The CDR3 consists of 15 residues. Trimming took 1 base from V and 0 from J, leaving 9 bases between them. Germline lookup yields CDR1 SGHDT and CDR2 YYEEEE. The CDR3 bases are TGTGCCAGCAGCTTGCGGGTTACTAGCACAGATACGCAGTATTTT. This encodes CASSLRVTSTDTQYF.

This clone was counted between two and nine times. This chain joins TRBV5-1 and TRBJ2-2; 12 nucleotides match TRBD1. CDR3 length: 18 residues. V shed 4 bases and J 1 base; nucleotides not matched to a gene: 8. Germline CDR1 and CDR2: SGHRS and YFSETQ. The CDR3 sequence is CASSPGTGGPLNTGELFF. The CDR3 DNA sequence: TGCGCCAGCAGCCCCGGGACAGGGGGCCCCTTGAACACCGGGGAGCTGTTTTTT. Based on the CDR3 plus reference TRBV5-1 and TRBJ2-2, the full variable domain is KAGVTQTPRYLIKTRGQQVTLSCSPISGHRSVSWYQQTPGQGLQFLFEYFSETQRNKGNFPGRFSGRQFSNSRSEMNVSTLELGDSALYLCASSPGTGGPLNTGELFFGEGSRLTVL.

The chain combines TRBV10-3 with TRBJ1-4; D is perhaps TRBD1 (5 bases). The germline V gene encodes CDR1 ENHRY and CDR2 SYGVKD. The CDR3 is 16 residues long. Between the trimmed V and J ends, which lost 0 bases and 8 bases, there was a span of 16 bases. The CDR3: CAISESSGGSGEKLFF. The CDR3 nucleotides read TGTGCCATCAGTGAGTCGAGTGGGGGAAGTGGCGAAAAACTGTTTTTT.

The chain couples TRBV2 to TRBJ1-2; D is uncertain. Germline V lookup: CDR1 SNHLY, CDR2 FYNNEI. The length of the CDR3 is 12 residues. V was trimmed by 6 bases and J by 3 bases, leaving 8 bases between them. In DNA, the CDR3 is TGTGCCAGCAGGGACGGCTACTATGGCTACACCTTC. As protein: CASRDGYYGYTF.

V is TRBV6-5 and J is TRBJ2-7, with 9 bases that match TRBD2. Germline V gene sequence: CDR1 MNHEY, CDR2 SVGAGI. The CDR3 has 14 residues. J lost 4 bases, V lost 5 bases, and 6 bases had no gene match. This CDR3 reads CASSIKRGVYEQYF. In nucleotides, the CDR3 is TGTGCCAGCAGTATTAAGCGGGGGGTATACGAGCAGTACTTC.

The chain recombines TRBV7-7 with TRBJ2-7; D may correspond to TRBD1 or TRBD2 (5 bases each). Germline CDR1 reads SSHAT; CDR2 reads FNYEAQ (reference sequence). V was cut by 1 base and J by 2 bases, with 12 bases left in between. The CDR3 runs to 15 residues. For the CDR3, the DNA is TGTGCCAGCAGCTTAGTAGCGCAGGACACCTACGAGCAGTACTTC. Amino acids: CASSLVAQDTYEQYF.

J is TRBJ2-4 and V is TRBV30; 7 bases match TRBD1. The CDR3 has 15 amino acids. The trim removed 0 bases at V and 6 bases at J, leaving 8 bases unmatched. The germline CDR1 and CDR2 sequences are GTSNPN and SVGIG (reference sequence). In DNA, the CDR3 is TGTGCCTGGAGTGTGAGGGGGCTGAGAGGAAACATTCAGTACTTC. Its protein product is CAWSVRGLRGNIQYF.

This clone was counted a single time. The chain recombines TRBV9 with TRBJ2-5, with 9 bases fitting TRBD1. This CDR3 has 17 residues. The germline V gene has CDR1 SGDLS and CDR2 YYNGEE. With V trimmed by 2 bases and J by 3 bases, 11 bases remained unmatched. The CDR3 coding sequence is TGTGCCAGCAGCGTCTCGACACAGGGGGACAGGGAAGAGACCCAGTACTTC. It yields the protein CASSVSTQGDREETQYF.

The chain employs TRBV19 and TRBJ1-1; D is undetermined. The V end was cut by 5 bases, the J end by 6 bases, with 10 bases between. Germline CDR1 is LNHDA and CDR2 is SQIVND (reference sequence). CDR3 length: 12 residues. The CDR3 loop reads CASSSRYAEAFF. CDR3 sequence (DNA): TGTGCCAGTAGTTCCCGATACGCTGAAGCTTTCTTT.

This rearrangement joins TRBV7-6 to TRBJ1-1; D gene uncertain. The CDR3 loop spans 13 amino acids. Germline CDR1 reads SGHVS; CDR2 reads FNYEAQ. V was pared by 2 bases and J by 1 base, with 5 bases between. Here the CDR3 reads CASSLQPNTEAFF. The CDR3, as DNA: TGTGCCAGCAGCTTACAGCCGAACACTGAAGCTTTCTTT.

This clone was detected once. This chain joins TRBV6-5 and TRBJ2-7, with 9 nucleotides matching TRBD2. Trimming at V came to 7 bases and at J to 6 bases, leaving 7 bases not matched to a gene. This CDR3 spans 13 amino acids. The germline V gene encodes CDR1 MNHEY and CDR2 SVGAGI. This CDR3 reads CASKGGGAGEQYF. The DNA for the CDR3 is TGTGCCAGCAAGGGCGGGGGGGCAGGCGAGCAGTACTTC.

This chain uses TRBV2 with TRBJ1-1, with a possible D match to TRBD1 (5 bases). There are 15 residues in the CDR3. The germline gives CDR1 SNHLY, CDR2 FYNNEI. V was clipped by 1 base and J by 0 bases, with 9 bases between them. CDR3 amino acids: CASSEEAGLNTEAFF. For the CDR3, the DNA is TGTGCCAGCAGTGAAGAGGCAGGGTTGAACACTGAAGCTTTCTTT.

V is TRBV16 and J is TRBJ2-4; tentative D call: TRBD1 (5 bases). The V gene lost 3 bases and the J gene lost 5 bases, with 8 bases spanning the gap. The CDR3 is made up of 13 amino acids. Germline lookup yields CDR1 KGHSY and CDR2 FQNENV. CDR3 loop: CASSQTRENIQYF. CDR3 coding DNA: TGTGCCAGCAGCCAGACCAGGGAAAACATTCAGTACTTC.

The rearrangement joins TRBV9 to TRBJ1-4; D is ambiguous. The CDR3 has 14 residues. CDR1 is SGDLS and CDR2 is YYNGEE in the germline V gene. V was clipped by 3 bases and J by 4 bases, with 10 bases between them. In DNA, the CDR3 is TGTGCCAGCAGCGACCGGGATCTTAATGAAAAACTGTTTTTT. It encodes CASSDRDLNEKLFF.